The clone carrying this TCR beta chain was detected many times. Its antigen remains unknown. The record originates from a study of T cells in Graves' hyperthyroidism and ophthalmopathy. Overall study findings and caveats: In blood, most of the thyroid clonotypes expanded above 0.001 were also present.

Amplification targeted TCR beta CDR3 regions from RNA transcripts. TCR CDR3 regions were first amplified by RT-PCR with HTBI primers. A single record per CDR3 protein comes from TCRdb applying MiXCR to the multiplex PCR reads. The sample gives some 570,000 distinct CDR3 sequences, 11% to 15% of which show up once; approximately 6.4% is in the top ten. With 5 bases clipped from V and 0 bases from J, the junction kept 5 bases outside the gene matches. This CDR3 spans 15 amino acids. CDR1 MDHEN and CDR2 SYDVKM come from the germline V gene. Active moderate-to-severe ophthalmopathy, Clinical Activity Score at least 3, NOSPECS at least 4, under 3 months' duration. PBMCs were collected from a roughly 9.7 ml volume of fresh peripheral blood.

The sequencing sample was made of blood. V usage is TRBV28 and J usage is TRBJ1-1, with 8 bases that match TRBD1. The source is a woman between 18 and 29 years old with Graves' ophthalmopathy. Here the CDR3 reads CASSLTDRVNTEAFF. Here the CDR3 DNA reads TGTGCCAGCAGTCTCACGGACAGGGTGAACACTGAAGCTTTCTTT.